These T cell receptor beta chains were read from a single sample in a study of T cells in Graves' hyperthyroidism and ophthalmopathy. One entry per CDR3 protein, called by TCRdb with MiXCR from the multiplex PCR reads. Of a few hundred thousand distinct CDR3 sequences in the sample, less than 20% are singletons; the top ten hold roughly 55%. The sample was blood. The receptors originated from a woman aged 50 to 60 with Graves' hyperthyroidism. The CDR3 runs from the conserved cysteine through the conserved F or W. Each record gives: D gene, J gene, clone size, V gene, CDR3 length, CDR3 DNA, CDR3 protein. A D gene is named only where the DNA matches it firmly. Clone size, where shown, is once, few, many, or a class for clones that have expanded.

d_gene: TRBD1; j_gene: TRBJ2-2; abundance: -; v_gene: TRBV6-1; len: 15; CDR3nt: TGTGCCAGCTTCCCCCGACAGGGGCGTACCGGGGAGCTGTTTTTT; CDR3aa: CASFPRQGRTGELFF
d_gene: TRBD1; j_gene: TRBJ2-5; abundance: many; v_gene: TRBV6-1; len: 18; CDR3nt: TGTGCCAGCAGTGCCTCCTTGCCCGGACAGGGGAATCAAGAGACCCAGTACTTC; CDR3aa: CASSASLPGQGNQETQYF
d_gene: -; j_gene: TRBJ2-3; abundance: few; v_gene: TRBV5-1; len: 15; CDR3nt: TGCGCCAGCAGCTTGATTGTAGCGGGCACAGATACGCAGTATTTT; CDR3aa: CASSLIVAGTDTQYF
d_gene: -; j_gene: TRBJ2-7; abundance: many; v_gene: TRBV29-1; len: 10; CDR3nt: TGCAGCGTGAAAACTAGGGAGCAGTACTTC; CDR3aa: CSVKTREQYF
d_gene: TRBD1; j_gene: TRBJ2-2; abundance: many; v_gene: TRBV5-5; len: 14; CDR3nt: TGTGCCAGCAGCCCGGGGACAGCGACCGGGGAGCTGTTTTTT; CDR3aa: CASSPGTATGELFF
d_gene: -; j_gene: TRBJ1-4; abundance: many; v_gene: TRBV7-2; len: 14; CDR3nt: TGTGCCAGCAGCTTGGCCGCCGGTAATGAAAAACTGTTTTTT; CDR3aa: CASSLAAGNEKLFF
d_gene: -; j_gene: TRBJ1-2; abundance: few; v_gene: TRBV6-2/TRBV6-3; len: 13; CDR3nt: TGTGCCAGCAGTTCTCTTGACGGCTATGGCTACACCTTC; CDR3aa: CASSSLDGYGYTF
d_gene: TRBD2; j_gene: TRBJ2-3; abundance: -; v_gene: TRBV19; len: 14; CDR3nt: TGTGCCAGTAGCCTCGGAGCGGGAACAGATACGCAGTATTTT; CDR3aa: CASSLGAGTDTQYF
d_gene: TRBD2; j_gene: TRBJ2-7; abundance: -; v_gene: TRBV6-2/TRBV6-3; len: 15; CDR3nt: TGTGCCAGCAGTTACGCTGGGACTAGCGGGTTCGAGCAGTACTTC; CDR3aa: CASSYAGTSGFEQYF
d_gene: -; j_gene: TRBJ2-3; abundance: -; v_gene: TRBV5-1; len: 14; CDR3nt: TGCGCCAGCAGTAGAGGGAGTGTGACAGATACGCAGTATTTT; CDR3aa: CASSRGSVTDTQYF
d_gene: TRBD1; j_gene: TRBJ2-7; abundance: many; v_gene: TRBV27; len: 13; CDR3nt: TGTGCCACCGGACAGGGGGAATCCTACGAGCAGTACTTC; CDR3aa: CATGQGESYEQYF
d_gene: TRBD2; j_gene: TRBJ2-3; abundance: -; v_gene: TRBV5-1; len: 15; CDR3nt: TGCGCCAGCAGGCTCCTAGCGGGTTCCACAGATACGCAGTATTTT; CDR3aa: CASRLLAGSTDTQYF
d_gene: -; j_gene: TRBJ1-2; abundance: many; v_gene: TRBV7-2; len: 18; CDR3nt: TGTGCCAGCAGCCTATACGTCCTCCCTGACACCACGAACTATGGCTACACCTTC; CDR3aa: CASSLYVLPDTTNYGYTF
d_gene: TRBD2; j_gene: TRBJ2-3; abundance: -; v_gene: TRBV7-6; len: 17; CDR3nt: TGTGCCAGCAGCTTAGATACCGGGACTAGCGGGACAGATACGCAGTATTTT; CDR3aa: CASSLDTGTSGTDTQYF
d_gene: -; j_gene: TRBJ2-5; abundance: many; v_gene: TRBV27; len: 20; CDR3nt: TGTGCCAGCAGTTGGTTCCGCGGGGTGGGGAACCGACACCGCCAAGAGACCCAGTACTTC; CDR3aa: CASSWFRGVGNRHRQETQYF
d_gene: TRBD2; j_gene: TRBJ2-1; abundance: -; v_gene: TRBV28; len: 17; CDR3nt: TGTGCCAGCAGCCCCAATTTTGCTAGCGGGGCCTACAATGAGCAGTTCTTC; CDR3aa: CASSPNFASGAYNEQFF
d_gene: -; j_gene: TRBJ2-2; abundance: once; v_gene: TRBV7-3; len: 13; CDR3nt: TGTGCCAGCAGCTTAGTACTCGCCGGGGAGCTGTTTTTT; CDR3aa: CASSLVLAGELFF
d_gene: -; j_gene: TRBJ2-1; abundance: -; v_gene: TRBV27; len: 17; CDR3nt: TGTGCCAGCAGTGTTGGTTGGGGGAAAAGCTCCTACAATGAGCAGTTCTTC; CDR3aa: CASSVGWGKSSYNEQFF
d_gene: -; j_gene: TRBJ2-3; abundance: many; v_gene: TRBV7-2; len: 15; CDR3nt: TGTGCCAGCAGCCCCGGACAGATTTCCGCAGGGACGCAGTATTTT; CDR3aa: CASSPGQISAGTQYF
d_gene: TRBD1; j_gene: TRBJ2-2; abundance: many; v_gene: TRBV12-3/TRBV12-4; len: 17; CDR3nt: TGTGCCAGCAGTTTACTTCCGGGACAGGGTAACACCGGGGAGCTGTTTTTT; CDR3aa: CASSLLPGQGNTGELFF
d_gene: -; j_gene: TRBJ2-5; abundance: -; v_gene: TRBV6-2/TRBV6-3; len: 13; CDR3nt: TGTGCCAGCAGTTACTCCCCCCAAGAGACCCAGTACTTC; CDR3aa: CASSYSPQETQYF
d_gene: TRBD2; j_gene: TRBJ2-7; abundance: many; v_gene: TRBV13; len: 16; CDR3nt: TGTGCCAGCAGCTTAGGAGCAGCGGGAGCCGCTGGCGAGCAGTACTTC; CDR3aa: CASSLGAAGAAGEQYF
d_gene: -; j_gene: TRBJ1-2; abundance: few; v_gene: TRBV19; len: 14; CDR3nt: TGTGCCAGTAGTATAGTGGACTTTGGCAGTGGCTACACCTTC; CDR3aa: CASSIVDFGSGYTF
d_gene: -; j_gene: TRBJ2-7; abundance: many; v_gene: TRBV20-1; len: 12; CDR3nt: TGCAGTGCTAGAGTACCCCAGCGCGAGCAGTACTTC; CDR3aa: CSARVPQREQYF
d_gene: -; j_gene: TRBJ1-4; abundance: many; v_gene: TRBV12-3/TRBV12-4; len: 17; CDR3nt: TGTGCCAGCAGGCGAGACATTTCCTTAGGCTCGAATGAAAAACTGTTTTTT; CDR3aa: CASRRDISLGSNEKLFF
d_gene: TRBD1; j_gene: TRBJ1-5; abundance: many; v_gene: TRBV18; len: 17; CDR3nt: TGTGCCAGCTCACCACCGTTAACAGGGGGCTCCAATCAGCCCCAGCATTTT; CDR3aa: CASSPPLTGGSNQPQHF
d_gene: -; j_gene: TRBJ1-1; abundance: few; v_gene: TRBV29-1; len: 10; CDR3nt: TGCAGCGTTGATGTCACTGAAGCTTTCTTT; CDR3aa: CSVDVTEAFF
d_gene: TRBD2; j_gene: TRBJ2-3; abundance: many; v_gene: TRBV12-3/TRBV12-4; len: 16; CDR3nt: TGTGCCAGCAGTCCACCCGGACTAGCGGCCACAGATACGCAGTATTTT; CDR3aa: CASSPPGLAATDTQYF
d_gene: TRBD2; j_gene: TRBJ2-5; abundance: many; v_gene: TRBV7-2; len: 14; CDR3nt: TGTGCCTTGGGTCGTGGACTAGCGGAAGAGACCCAGTACTTC; CDR3aa: CALGRGLAEETQYF
d_gene: TRBD1; j_gene: TRBJ1-5; abundance: few; v_gene: TRBV6-2/TRBV6-3; len: 15; CDR3nt: TGTGCCAGCAGTCCGGAGGGGGCCAGCAATCAGCCCCAGCATTTT; CDR3aa: CASSPEGASNQPQHF
d_gene: TRBD2; j_gene: TRBJ2-1; abundance: many; v_gene: TRBV6-1; len: 20; CDR3nt: TGTGCCAGCAGACCCATCTTACGAGGCGGGAGGCCCCAAATCTACAATGAGCAGTTCTTC; CDR3aa: CASRPILRGGRPQIYNEQFF
d_gene: TRBD1; j_gene: TRBJ2-7; abundance: many; v_gene: TRBV12-3/TRBV12-4; len: 14; CDR3nt: TGTGCCAGCAGTACCGGGACAGGGCTCGGCGAGCAGTACTTC; CDR3aa: CASSTGTGLGEQYF
d_gene: TRBD2; j_gene: TRBJ2-1; abundance: -; v_gene: TRBV5-1; len: 17; CDR3nt: TGCGCCAGCAGCCACGGGACTAGCGGGATGGCCTACAATGAGCAGTTCTTC; CDR3aa: CASSHGTSGMAYNEQFF
d_gene: TRBD2; j_gene: TRBJ2-5; abundance: many; v_gene: TRBV13; len: 17; CDR3nt: TGTGCCAGCAGCTTAGGACGGAGCGGGGGGTACCAAGAGACCCAGTACTTC; CDR3aa: CASSLGRSGGYQETQYF
d_gene: TRBD1; j_gene: TRBJ1-2; abundance: few; v_gene: TRBV2; len: 14; CDR3nt: TGTGCCAGCAGTTGGGACAGCTCCTATCGTGGCTACACCTTC; CDR3aa: CASSWDSSYRGYTF